The TCR beta chain under discussion was sequenced for a study of T cell responses to AZD1222 COVID-19 vaccine. Study-level information: Second-dose schedules of about 4 or about 12 weeks were combined. General observations from the study: Repertoire collection took place solely once the T cell response had peaked. Elevations in Spike-specific TCR breadth and depth followed administration of two AZD1222 doses. The donor cohort was predominantly white British with a female majority, and clonal diversity may have been underestimated.

The CDR3 is 15 residues long. Looked up from germline, CDR1 is KGHSH and CDR2 is LQKENI. The V and J ends lost 3 bases and 1 base respectively, with 12 bases between them. With regard to this clone: As yet, its antigen is unknown.

Using immunoSEQ multiplex PCR, the repertoire was profiled, and TCRdb retains in-frame clones only, with some absent. The data show some 130,000 clones, roughly 93% seen once. The specimen comprised peripheral blood, sampled on day 0 of AZD1222 vaccination. The J gene is TRBJ1-2, the V gene TRBV18; unclear D gene. This TCR derives from an adult in good health. CDR3 nucleotide sequence: TGTGCCAGCTCACCCCGGACGGATCTTAACTATGGCTACACCTTC. The encoded protein is CASSPRTDLNYGYTF.